The rows below give T cell receptor beta chains drawn from one sample of a study of blood T cell repertoires in COVID-19. Measured with immunoSEQ multiplex PCR; TCRdb has only the in-frame clones, and not every one. The data contain under 200,000 clones, roughly three quarters of them seen just once; the ten biggest clones take up less than 7%. The material sequenced was peripheral blood. Receptors originate from a woman aged 40 to 50 with COVID-19, enrolled during active disease. Each CDR3 is given with its conserved first and last residue. The order of the fields is clone size, D gene, J gene, CDR3 length, V gene, CDR3 DNA, CDR3 protein. The D gene is left open where the match is weak. The listing skips clone size in some rows; elsewhere it reads once, few, many or a size class.

>few|TRBD1|TRBJ2-3|14|TRBV6-6
TGTGCCAGCAGTCCGACAGGGGGTTTCGATACGCAGTATTTT
CASSPTGGFDTQYF
>NA|NA|TRBJ2-7|14|TRBV6-5
TGTGCCAGCAGTTACTCCATGCTAGCGCTTGAGCAGTACTTC
CASSYSMLALEQYF
>few|NA|TRBJ2-3|14|TRBV6-4
TGTGCCAGCAGTGTGGGGAGGTTCACAGATACGCAGTATTTT
CASSVGRFTDTQYF
>NA|NA|TRBJ2-7|11|TRBV6-2/TRBV6-3
TGTGCCAGCAGTAATCACTACGAGCAGTACTTC
CASSNHYEQYF
>NA|NA|TRBJ2-7|16|TRBV18
TGTGCCAGCTCACCCCTAGGAGGTTCCTCCAGACACGAGCAGTACTTC
CASSPLGGSSRHEQYF
>NA|TRBD1|TRBJ1-3|14|TRBV28
TGTGCCAGCAGTGCAGGGGGCGAGAAATACACCATATATTTT
CASSAGGEKYTIYF
>few|NA|TRBJ1-5|12|TRBV28
TGTGCAGCCGAGGGTTTTAATCAGCCCCAGCATTTT
CAAEGFNQPQHF
>NA|NA|TRBJ1-5|13|TRBV3-1/TRBV3-2
TGTGCCAGCAGCCAAACAGAGAAACAGCCCCAGCATTTT
CASSQTEKQPQHF
>NA|NA|TRBJ2-5|20|TRBV7-6
TGTGCCAGCAGCTTTGGGACAGGGACCTTCAGTAGCGGGAGAGGAGAGACCCAGTACTTC
CASSFGTGTFSSGRGETQYF
>NA|NA|TRBJ2-7|15|TRBV7-6
TGTGCCAGCAGCTTAGCGGAGGGGGGGGGCTACGAGCAGTACTTC
CASSLAEGGGYEQYF
>NA|NA|TRBJ1-3|16|TRBV19
TGTGCCAGTAGTATAGGTAGACTCACGTCTGGAAACACCATATATTTT
CASSIGRLTSGNTIYF
>NA|NA|TRBJ2-7|14|TRBV7-9
TGTGCCAGCAGCTTAGGGAGGGATACCTACGAGCAGTACTTC
CASSLGRDTYEQYF
>NA|TRBD2|TRBJ2-1|13|TRBV7-2
TGTGCCAGCAGCTTAGCGACTAGCGGGGAGCAGTTCTTC
CASSLATSGEQFF
>few|TRBD2|TRBJ2-5|17|TRBV4-2
TGTGCCAGCAGCCGAACTGATAGCGGGGGGGCCGAGGAGACCCAGTACTTC
CASSRTDSGGAEETQYF